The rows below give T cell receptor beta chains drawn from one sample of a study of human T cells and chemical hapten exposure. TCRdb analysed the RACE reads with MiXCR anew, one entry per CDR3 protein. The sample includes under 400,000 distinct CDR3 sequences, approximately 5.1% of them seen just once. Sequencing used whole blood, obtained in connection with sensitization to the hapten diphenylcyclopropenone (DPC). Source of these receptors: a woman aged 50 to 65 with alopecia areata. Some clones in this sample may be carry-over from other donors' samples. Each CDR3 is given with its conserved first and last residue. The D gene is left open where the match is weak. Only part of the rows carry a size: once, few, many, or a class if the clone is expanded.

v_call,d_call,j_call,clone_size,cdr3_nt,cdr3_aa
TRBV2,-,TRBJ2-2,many,TGTGCCAGCACTTCTCTAGTTACCGGGGAGCTGTTTTTT,CASTSLVTGELFF
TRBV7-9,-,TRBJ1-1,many,TGTGCCAGCAGCTCCCTTGAAGCTTTCTTT,CASSSLEAFF
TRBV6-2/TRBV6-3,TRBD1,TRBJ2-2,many,TGTGCCAGCAGACCCCCTCCGGGACAGGGTCCCGGCTTGACCGGGGAGCTGTTTTTT,CASRPPPGQGPGLTGELFF
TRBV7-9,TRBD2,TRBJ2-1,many,TGTGCCAGCAGCTTAGGGGGACTAGCGGGAACCTTCAAGGAGCAGTTCTTC,CASSLGGLAGTFKEQFF
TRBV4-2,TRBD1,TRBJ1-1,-,TGTGCCAGCAGCCTGAGGTTTACAGGGGGGAACAATGAAGCTTTCTTT,CASSLRFTGGNNEAFF
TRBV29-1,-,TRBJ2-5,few,TGCAGCGTTGCTTTTCTGCGAGGGAATATCCAAGAGACCCAGTACTTC,CSVAFLRGNIQETQYF
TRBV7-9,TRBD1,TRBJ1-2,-,TGTGCCAGCAGCTTTCAGGGGGCTGGCGGCTACACCTTC,CASSFQGAGGYTF
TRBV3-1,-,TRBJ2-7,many,TGTGCCAGCAGCCAAGTGGCAGAATGGGAGCAGTACTTC,CASSQVAEWEQYF
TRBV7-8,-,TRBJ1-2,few,TGTGCCAGCAGCTTAAAGCGTACAGGGACGTGGGGCTACACCTTC,CASSLKRTGTWGYTF
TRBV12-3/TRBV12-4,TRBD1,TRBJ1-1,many,TGTGCCAGCAGGATCCGGGACAGGGGGCAGGGCACTGAAGCTTTCTTT,CASRIRDRGQGTEAFF
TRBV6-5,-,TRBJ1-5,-,TGTGCCAGCAGGGCCGACTTCTATAGCAATCAGCCCCAGCATTTT,CASRADFYSNQPQHF
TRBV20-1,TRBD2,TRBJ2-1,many,TGCAGTGCTCCCCGGGCCAGCGGGGGGGTTATAAAAAATGAGCAGTTCTTC,CSAPRASGGVIKNEQFF
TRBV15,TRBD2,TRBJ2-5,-,TGTGCCACTATGGGTAGGGAGAGACTAGCGGGAGGGAACCTGGCGTACTTC,CATMGRERLAGGNLAYF
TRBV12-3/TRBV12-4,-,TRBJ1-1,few,TGTGCCAGTGGGGGGACTACGAACACTGAAGCTTTCTTT,CASGGTTNTEAFF
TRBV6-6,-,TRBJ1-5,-,TGTGCCAGCAGTTACCCAACCAGGGAGCCCCAGCATTTT,CASSYPTREPQHF
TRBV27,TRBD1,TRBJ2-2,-,TGTGCCAGCAGTAGGGGGCCAGGGGAGCTGTTTTTT,CASSRGPGELFF
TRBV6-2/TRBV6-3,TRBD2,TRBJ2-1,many,TGTGCCAGCAATCGGCCGGGAGGGCATGAGCAGTTCTTC,CASNRPGGHEQFF
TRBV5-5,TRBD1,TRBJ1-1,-,TGTGCCAGCGACAGGGACAACACTGAAGCTTTCTTT,CASDRDNTEAFF
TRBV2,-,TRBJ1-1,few,TGTGCCAGCAGCCCATCGAAGAACACTGAAGCTTTCTTT,CASSPSKNTEAFF
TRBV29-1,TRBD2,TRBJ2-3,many,TGCAGCGTTGAGCGGGAGGACGTCACAGATACGCAGTATTTT,CSVEREDVTDTQYF
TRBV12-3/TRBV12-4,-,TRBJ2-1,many,TGTGCCAGCAGTCCCTCGGGGGAAGAGCAGTTCTTC,CASSPSGEEQFF
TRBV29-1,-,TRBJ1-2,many,TGCTGGGGGTATGGCTACACCTTC,CWGYGYTF
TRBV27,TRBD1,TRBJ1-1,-,TGTGCCAGCAGTCCCGATCGACAGGGCGGCCGCCCTACTGAAGCTTTCTTT,CASSPDRQGGRPTEAFF
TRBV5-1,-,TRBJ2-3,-,TGCGCCAGCAGTCTTCCCAGAAGCACAGATACGCAGTATTTT,CASSLPRSTDTQYF
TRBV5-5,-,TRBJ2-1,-,TGTGCCAGCAGCTTGGAGGTTGTCAATGAGCAGTTCTTC,CASSLEVVNEQFF
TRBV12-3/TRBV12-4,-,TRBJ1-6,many,TGTGCCAGCAGCCGTCTCAGGGATTCACCCCTCCACTTT,CASSRLRDSPLHF
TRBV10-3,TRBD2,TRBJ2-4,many,TGTGCCATCAGGGGGGCCCGGGAGGGAAACATTCAGTACTTC,CAIRGAREGNIQYF
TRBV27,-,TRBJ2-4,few,TGTGCCAGCAGTTTTGGCGGGGCCCCTAAAAACATTCAGTACTTC,CASSFGGAPKNIQYF
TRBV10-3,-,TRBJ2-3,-,TGTGCCACCGAGGGGGCAGATACGCAGTATTTT,CATEGADTQYF
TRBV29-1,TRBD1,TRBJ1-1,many,TGCAGCGTTGAAGGAACGAGGGGGCAGGGTGAAGCTTTCTTT,CSVEGTRGQGEAFF
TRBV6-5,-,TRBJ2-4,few,TGTGCCAGCAGTTACTCCCTGACTACACCGGGGGACATTCAGTACTTC,CASSYSLTTPGDIQYF
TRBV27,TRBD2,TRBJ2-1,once,TGTGCCAGCAGCCAACTAGCGTCCTCCTACAATGAGCAGTTCTTC,CASSQLASSYNEQFF
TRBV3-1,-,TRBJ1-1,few,TGTGCCAGCAGCCAAGGGTATTTAGGGACCCCTTTCTTT,CASSQGYLGTPFF
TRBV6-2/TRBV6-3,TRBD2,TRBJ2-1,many,TGTGCCAGCAGCCCCGGGACTAGCGGGGTTAGCTCCTACAATGAGCAGTTCTTC,CASSPGTSGVSSYNEQFF
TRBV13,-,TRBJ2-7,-,TGTGCCAGCAGTTTATCTGGGGTTAGCTCCTACGAGCAGTACTTC,CASSLSGVSSYEQYF
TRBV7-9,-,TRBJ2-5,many,TGTGCCAGCAGCTTAAAGGTCGGCGGGGAATCCTTC,CASSLKVGGESF
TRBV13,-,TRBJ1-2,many,TGTGCCAGCAGCCGTTCGGGGGAGACCGACTATGGCTACACCTTC,CASSRSGETDYGYTF
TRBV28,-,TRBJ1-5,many,TGTGCCAGCAACCTCTGGGCCCTCAATCAGCCCCAGCATTTT,CASNLWALNQPQHF
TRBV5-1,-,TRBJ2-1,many,TGCGCCAGCAGCTTGCTTCCCCATGAGCAGTTCTTC,CASSLLPHEQFF
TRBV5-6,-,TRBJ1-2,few,TGTGCCAGCAGCGTCAGTAATAACTATGGCTACACCTTC,CASSVSNNYGYTF
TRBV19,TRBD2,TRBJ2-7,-,TGTGCCAGTAGTTCCTGGACTAGCGGGACCGACGAGCAGTACTTC,CASSSWTSGTDEQYF
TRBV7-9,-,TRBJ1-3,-,TGTGCCAGCAGCTCGACATTCCGCTCTGGAAACACCATATATTTT,CASSSTFRSGNTIYF
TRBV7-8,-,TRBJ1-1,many,TGTGCCAGCAGCTTAAGGAGGGACACTGAAGCTTTCTTT,CASSLRRDTEAFF
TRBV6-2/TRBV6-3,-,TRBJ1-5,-,TGTGCCAGCAGTACCCAGTCGACAGATATCTATAGCAATCAGCCCCAGCATTTT,CASSTQSTDIYSNQPQHF
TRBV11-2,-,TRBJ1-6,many,TGTGCCAGCAGCTCGAATTCACCCCTCCACTTT,CASSSNSPLHF
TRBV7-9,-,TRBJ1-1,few,TGTGCCAGCAGCTCGGGGGGACAGAACACTGAAGCTTTCTTT,CASSSGGQNTEAFF
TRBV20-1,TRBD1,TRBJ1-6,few,TGCAGTGCGTCCAAGGGGGCAAATAATTCACCCCTCCACTTT,CSASKGANNSPLHF
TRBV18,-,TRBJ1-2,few,TGTGCCAGCTCACCCTCAGGGGATCACTATGGCTACACCTTC,CASSPSGDHYGYTF
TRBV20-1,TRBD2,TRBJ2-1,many,TGCAGTGCTAGGCTCCGTAGCGGGACGAACTACAATGAGCAGTTCTTC,CSARLRSGTNYNEQFF
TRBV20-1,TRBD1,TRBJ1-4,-,TGCAGTGCTAGGGGGACAGCAGCAACTAATGAAAAACTGTTTTTT,CSARGTAATNEKLFF
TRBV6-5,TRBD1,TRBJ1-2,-,TGTGCCGCCGGGAGAACAGGGGGCAGCTATGGCTACACCTTC,CAAGRTGGSYGYTF
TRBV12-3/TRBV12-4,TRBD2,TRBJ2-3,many,TGTGCCAGCAGTCTACTAGCGGGCCCCCCGGGTACGCAGTATTTT,CASSLLAGPPGTQYF